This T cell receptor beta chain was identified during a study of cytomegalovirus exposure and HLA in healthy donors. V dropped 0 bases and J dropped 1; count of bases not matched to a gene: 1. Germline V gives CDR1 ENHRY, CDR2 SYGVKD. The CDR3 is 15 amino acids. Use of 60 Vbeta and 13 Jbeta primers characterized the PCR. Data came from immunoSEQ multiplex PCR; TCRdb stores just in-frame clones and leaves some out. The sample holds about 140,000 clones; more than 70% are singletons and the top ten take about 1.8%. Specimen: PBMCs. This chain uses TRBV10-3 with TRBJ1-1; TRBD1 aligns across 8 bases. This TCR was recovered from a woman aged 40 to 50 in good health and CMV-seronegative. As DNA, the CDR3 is TGTGCCATCAGTGAGTCTCAGGGGGCGAACACTGAAGCTTTCTTT. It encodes CAISESQGANTEAFF.